This T cell receptor (beta chain) was identified in a study of response to subunit inactivated influenza vaccine. TCRdb independently ran MiXCR on the RT-PCR reads; one entry per CDR3 protein. This sample carries just over 300,000 distinct CDR3 sequences, 22% of them seen once, and the ten largest clones take 10% to 13%. This CDR3 spans 16 amino acids. The trim removed 3 bases at V and 4 bases at J, leaving 8 bases unmatched. Germline values: CDR1 SGHTA, CDR2 FQGNSA. The receptor was derived from a man between 50 and 70 years old who received an inactivated influenza vaccine. The source was PBMCs from blood, collected less than 22 months after vaccination. The chain links TRBV7-2 to TRBJ1-2; 10 positions match TRBD1. The DNA for the CDR3 is TGTGCCAGCAGCTTCGGACAGGGACAGGGGCTCTATGGCTACACCTTC. As protein: CASSFGQGQGLYGYTF.